This is a list of T cell receptor beta chains from one sample in a study of vaccination effects on CD4 cells after COVID-19. Here immunoSEQ multiplex PCR was the method, and the copy in TCRdb shows in-frame clones only, minus some. The sample records 14,000 or so clones, around three quarters being singletons. For these TCRs, the target antigens are not known. The source material was CD4+ T cells from PBMCs cultured with HCoV-NL63 spike peptides, sampled after COVID-19 vaccination. The receptors were sampled from a human donor who had a prior SARS-CoV-2 infection. The CDR3 runs from the conserved cysteine through the conserved F or W. The order of the fields is CDR3 protein, CDR3 DNA, D gene, clone size, V gene, J gene. D genes are given only for firm matches. The size entry is marked missing in some rows and otherwise reads once, few, many or a size class.

CDR3: CASSLETSGGTDTQYF
DNA: TGTGCCAGCAGCTTGGAGACTAGCGGCGGCACAGATACGCAGTATTTT
D: TRBD2
size: NA
V: TRBV5-5
J: TRBJ2-3

CDR3: CASRPRGPNGYTF
DNA: TGTGCCAGCAGACCCCGGGGACCGAATGGCTACACCTTC
D: NA
size: NA
V: TRBV28
J: TRBJ1-2

CDR3: CASSLVIHGTRVHEQYF
DNA: TGTGCCAGCAGCTTAGTCATCCACGGGACTAGAGTCCACGAGCAGTACTTC
D: TRBD2
size: few
V: TRBV7-2
J: TRBJ2-7

CDR3: CASSTEWQGRETQYF
DNA: TGTGCCAGCAGCACCGAGTGGCAGGGTAGGGAGACCCAGTACTTC
D: NA
size: NA
V: TRBV11-2
J: TRBJ2-5

CDR3: CASSQGIREKLFF
DNA: TGCGCCAGCAGCCAAGGAATCAGGGAAAAACTGTTTTTT
D: NA
size: NA
V: TRBV4-1
J: TRBJ1-4

CDR3: CASSPYDRGLNTEAFF
DNA: TGTGCCAGCAGCCCCTACGACAGGGGTCTTAACACTGAAGCTTTCTTT
D: TRBD1
size: NA
V: TRBV3-1/TRBV3-2
J: TRBJ1-1

CDR3: CAWSHHSGRSYEQYF
DNA: TGTGCCTGGAGTCACCATAGCGGGAGAAGTTACGAGCAGTACTTC
D: TRBD2
size: NA
V: TRBV30
J: TRBJ2-7

CDR3: CASSSEGAVVSPLHF
DNA: TGTGCCAGCAGCTCCGAGGGGGCGGTAGTTTCACCCCTCCACTTT
D: TRBD1
size: NA
V: TRBV7-2
J: TRBJ1-6

CDR3: CASKWTANTGELFF
DNA: TGTGCCAGTAAATGGACAGCCAACACCGGGGAGCTGTTTTTT
D: NA
size: once
V: TRBV19
J: TRBJ2-2

CDR3: CATSRGGASYNSPLHF
DNA: TGTGCCACCAGCAGAGGGGGCGCGTCCTATAATTCACCCCTCCACTTT
D: NA
size: NA
V: TRBV15
J: TRBJ1-6

CDR3: CASNSDSNQPQHF
DNA: TGTGCCAGCAATTCAGATAGCAATCAGCCCCAGCATTTT
D: NA
size: NA
V: TRBV2
J: TRBJ1-5

CDR3: CATSDSGPRFQETQYF
DNA: TGTGCCACCAGTGATTCGGGCCCGCGCTTCCAAGAGACCCAGTACTTC
D: NA
size: NA
V: TRBV24-1
J: TRBJ2-5

CDR3: CASSWGEWTEMNTEAFF
DNA: TGTGCCAGCTCATGGGGGGAATGGACAGAGATGAACACTGAAGCTTTCTTT
D: NA
size: once
V: TRBV18
J: TRBJ1-1

CDR3: CASSSQHNEKLFF
DNA: TGTGCCAGCAGTAGCCAACATAATGAAAAACTGTTTTTT
D: NA
size: NA
V: TRBV2
J: TRBJ1-4